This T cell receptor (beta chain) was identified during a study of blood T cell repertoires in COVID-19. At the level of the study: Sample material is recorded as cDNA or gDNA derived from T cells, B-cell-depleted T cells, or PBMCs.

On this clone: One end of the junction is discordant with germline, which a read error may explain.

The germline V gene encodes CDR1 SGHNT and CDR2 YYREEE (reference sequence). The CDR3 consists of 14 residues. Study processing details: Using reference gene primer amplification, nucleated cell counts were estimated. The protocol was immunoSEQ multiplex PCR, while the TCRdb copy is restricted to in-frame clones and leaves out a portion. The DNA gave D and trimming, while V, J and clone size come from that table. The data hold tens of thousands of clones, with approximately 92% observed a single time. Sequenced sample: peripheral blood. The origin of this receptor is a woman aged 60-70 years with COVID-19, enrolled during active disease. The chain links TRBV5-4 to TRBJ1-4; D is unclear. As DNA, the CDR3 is TGTGCCAGCAGTTTGGACGGAACTAATGAAAAACTGTTTTTT. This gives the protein CASSLDGTNEKLFF. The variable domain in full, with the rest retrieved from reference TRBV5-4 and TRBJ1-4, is ETGVTQSPTHLIKTRGQQVTLRCSSQSGHNTVSWYQQALGQGPQFIFQYYREEENGRGNFPPRFSGLQFPNYSSELNVNALELDDSALYLCASSLDGTNEKLFFGSGTQLSVL.